Below, 22 T cell receptor beta chains from the same sample are listed, as sequenced in a study of shared clonotypes between healthy human individuals. Using immunoSEQ multiplex PCR, the repertoire was profiled, and TCRdb retains in-frame clones only, with some absent. This table has more than 2,000,000 clones, approximately 94% appearing once. Specimen: naive CD4+ T cells sorted from blood. Documented subset: CD45RA+ positively selected. Receptors were obtained from a man in his late teens or twenties in good health.

The chain joins TRBV7-9 to TRBJ2-1; a possible D gene is TRBD2 (5 bases). Trimming stripped 1 base from V and 0 bases from J, with 10 bases between. CDR3 length: 16 residues. Germline loops: CDR1 SEHNR, CDR2 FQNEAQ (reference sequence). CDR3 amino acids: CASSLEAVSSYNEQFF. CDR3 in DNA: TGTGCCAGCAGCTTAGAAGCGGTGAGCTCCTACAATGAGCAGTTCTTC.

This chain uses TRBV5-5 with TRBJ2-1; 8 nucleotides agree with TRBD2. Germline assignment: CDR1 SGHKS and CDR2 YYEKEE (reference sequence). The length of the CDR3 is 15 residues. Trimming cost V 0 bases and J 4 bases; bases outside gene matches: 3. CDR3 loop: CASSLVVAGYNEQFF. The CDR3 DNA is TGTGCCAGCAGCTTGGTGGTAGCGGGATACAATGAGCAGTTCTTC.

The rearrangement uses TRBV19 and TRBJ2-7; tentative D call: TRBD2 (5 bases). Trimming shortened V by 8 bases and J by 1 base, and 12 bases separated the two germline ends. Germline V gene lookup returns CDR1 LNHDA and CDR2 SQIVND (reference sequence). The CDR3 has 13 residues. CDR3 sequence (DNA): TGTGCCAGTCGGGCTACGGGGTCCTACGAGCAGTACTTC. The encoded protein is CASRATGSYEQYF.

The rearrangement uses TRBV15 and TRBJ2-5; weak D call: TRBD2 (7 bases). This CDR3 contains 16 residues. V dropped 3 bases and J dropped 2 bases, with 16 bases sitting between them. The V gene's germline CDR1 is LNHNV and CDR2 YYDKDF (reference sequence). For the CDR3, the DNA is TGTGCCACCAGCAGGGGGAGGGGGAAGATTCAAGAGACCCAGTACTTC. Translated, it gives CATSRGRGKIQETQYF.

This sequence joins TRBV6-1 and TRBJ1-1, with D perhaps TRBD1 (6 bases). With 3 bases removed from V and 5 bases from J, the gap between germline ends came to 13 bases. CDR3 length: 14 residues. Germline lookup yields CDR1 MNHNS and CDR2 SASEGT. CDR3 sequence: CASSDAGGGTEAFF. The CDR3 DNA follows: TGTGCCAGCAGTGACGCGGGAGGGGGTACTGAAGCTTTCTTT.

The V gene is TRBV6-1, the J gene TRBJ1-1; no clear D gene. This CDR3 is built from 14 residues. Between the trimmed V and J ends, which lost 7 bases and 0 bases, there was a span of 12 bases. CDR1 MNHNS and CDR2 SASEGT come from the germline V gene. The chain's CDR3 is CASTYGGMNTEAFF. DNA of the CDR3: TGTGCCAGCACTTACGGTGGCATGAACACTGAAGCTTTCTTT.

Details on this clone: This specimen includes other DNA sequences encoding the same CDR3. The genes are TRBV6-4 and TRBJ2-2; tentative D call: TRBD1 (5 bases). Germline CDR1 reads MRHNA; CDR2 reads SNTAGT. V was pared by 5 bases and J by 6 bases, with 10 bases between. This CDR3 has 13 amino acids. The CDR3 sequence is CASSLQGAGELFF. DNA of the CDR3: TGTGCCAGCAGTTTACAAGGGGCCGGGGAGCTGTTTTTT.

The chain employs TRBV30 and TRBJ1-2; TRBD1 matches at 10 bases. The germline gives CDR1 GTSNPN, CDR2 SVGIG (reference sequence). Trimming removed 0 bases from V and 1 base from J; junction bases left unmatched: 8. The CDR3 covers 17 residues. The CDR3 nucleotides read TGTGCCTGGAGTGTACGACAGGGGGCGCGGTATAACTATGGCTACACCTTC. This translates into CAWSVRQGARYNYGYTF. Variable domain in full (rest from reference TRBV30 and TRBJ1-2): SQTIHQWPATLVQPVGSPLSLECTVEGTSNPNLYWYRQAAGRGLQLLFYSVGIGQISSEVPQNLSASRPQDRQFILSSKKLLLSDSGFYLCAWSVRQGARYNYGYTFGSGTRLTVV.

This rearrangement joins TRBV18 to TRBJ1-2; the match to TRBD1 covers 8 bases. V shed 3 bases and J 4 bases; nucleotides not matched to a gene: 7. Germline V gene sequence: CDR1 KGHSH, CDR2 LQKENI. The CDR3 sequence is 15 residues long. CDR3: CASSPSDRAGYGYTF. The CDR3 DNA reads TGTGCCAGCTCACCTTCGGACAGGGCGGGCTATGGCTACACCTTC.

The rearrangement uses TRBV27 and TRBJ2-7; D gene uncertain. Trimming pared 0 bases from V and 2 bases from J, leaving 8 bases between. Germline CDR1 reads MNHEY; CDR2 reads SMNVEV (reference sequence). CDR3 size: 14 residues. As DNA, the CDR3 is TGTGCCAGCAGTTTATCGATTCCCCCCTACGAGCAGTACTTC. This translates into CASSLSIPPYEQYF.

The V call is TRBV19, the J call TRBJ1-5; 11 nucleotides match TRBD1. Trimming at V came to 3 bases and at J to 15 bases, leaving 13 bases not matched to a gene. The CDR3 sequence is 15 residues long. Germline loops: CDR1 LNHDA, CDR2 SQIVND (reference sequence). DNA for the CDR3: TGTGCCAGTAGTATTGGGGGACAGGGGGAAGGTGGAACGCATTTT. This translates into CASSIGGQGEGGTHF.

CDR3: CAGTKDRSQETQYF. In DNA form, the CDR3 reads TGTGCCGGAACCAAAGACAGGTCCCAAGAGACCCAGTACTTC. The V call is TRBV2, the J call TRBJ2-5; D is perhaps TRBD1 (6 bases). Trimming removed 11 bases at V and 1 base at J, with 17 bases between. The CDR3 length is 14 residues. Per germline, CDR1 SNHLY and CDR2 FYNNEI.

Concerning this clone itself: The sample holds other DNA sequences that translate to the same CDR3. V usage is TRBV5-1 and J usage is TRBJ2-3, with D possibly being TRBD2 (5 bases). Looked up from germline, CDR1 is SGHRS and CDR2 is YFSETQ. The CDR3 is made up of 16 amino acids. V was pared by 0 bases and J by 0 bases, with 11 bases between. CDR3 sequence (DNA): TGCGCCAGCAGCTTGGGGAGCGGATCTAGCACAGATACGCAGTATTTT. This gives the protein CASSLGSGSSTDTQYF.

About this clone itself: In the same sample, other DNA sequences code for this CDR3. The rearrangement links TRBV2 to TRBJ1-3; D may be TRBD1 (5 bases). Germline CDR1 and CDR2: SNHLY and FYNNEI. The CDR3 sequence is 13 residues long. The germline V and J ends were trimmed by 6 bases and 0 bases, with 6 bases remaining between them. CDR3 in DNA: TGTGCCAGCAGGGGGGACTCTGGAAACACCATATATTTT. It translates to CASRGDSGNTIYF.

This clone was detected once. In DNA, the CDR3 is TGTGCCAGCTCGAGAGGAGGTGAAGCTTTCTTT. Amino acids: CASSRGGEAFF. The rearrangement joins TRBV18 to TRBJ1-1; D call uncertain. The length of the CDR3 is 11 residues. Germline CDR1 is KGHSH and CDR2 is LQKENI. The V end lost 6 bases, the J end lost 7 bases, and 9 bases lay between the germline ends.

V is TRBV10-3 and J is TRBJ1-2; D gene ambiguous. V was trimmed by 0 bases and J by 1 base, leaving 12 bases between them. The CDR3 extends over 16 amino acids. Germline V gene lookup returns CDR1 ENHRY and CDR2 SYGVKD. CDR3 nucleotides: TGTGCCATCAGTGAGTCCGGACCCCCGGATAACTATGGCTACACCTTC. Translation gives CAISESGPPDNYGYTF.

V usage is TRBV7-8 and J usage is TRBJ1-1, with D possibly matching TRBD1 (5 bases). The V end was cut by 7 bases, the J end by 2 bases, with 14 bases between. From germline, CDR1 is SGHVS and CDR2 FQNEAQ. This CDR3 contains 14 residues. The CDR3 region has the DNA TGTGCCAGCAAGGGCAGGGAGATCAACACTGAAGCTTTCTTT. This codes for CASKGREINTEAFF. Complete variable domain (other parts from reference TRBV7-8 and TRBJ1-1): GAGVSQSPRYKVAKRGQDVALRCDPISGHVSLFWYQQALGQGPEFLTYFQNEAQLDKSGLPSDRFFAERPEGSVSTLKIQRTQQEDSAVYLCASKGREINTEAFFGQGTRLTVV.

V and J are TRBV7-9 and TRBJ2-5; 9 bases align to TRBD2. V shed 5 bases, J shed 2 bases, and the junction held 3 bases outside the gene matches. In germline, CDR1 is SEHNR, CDR2 FQNEAQ (reference sequence). This CDR3 spans 14 amino acids. The CDR3 region has the DNA TGTGCCAGCAGCCAAGGACTAGCGCAAGAGACCCAGTACTTC. Its protein product is CASSQGLAQETQYF.

V and J are TRBV10-3 and TRBJ1-1; D gene uncertain. The CDR3 contains 11 residues. V was cut by 8 bases and J by 10 bases, with 14 bases left in between. The germline V gene encodes CDR1 ENHRY and CDR2 SYGVKD. The CDR3 region has the DNA TGTGCCATCCGGAGGGATTCGGGAGCTTTCTTT. It codes for CAIRRDSGAFF.

The CDR3 DNA reads TGTGCCAGCAGCCTGTCTCCGCCAAACACCGGGGAGCTGTTTTTT. It encodes CASSLSPPNTGELFF. The J gene is TRBJ2-2, the V gene TRBV14, with D unclear. The CDR3 sequence is 15 residues long. Germline CDR1 is SGHDN and CDR2 is FVKESK. With 4 bases removed from V and 2 bases from J, the gap between germline ends came to 11 bases.

V is TRBV19 and J is TRBJ2-3; D remains unclear. This CDR3 is 13 amino acids long. CDR1 LNHDA and CDR2 SQIVND come from the germline V gene (reference sequence). Trimming stripped 5 bases from V and 2 bases from J, with 8 bases between. The DNA of the CDR3 is TGTGCCAGTAGTTCCTGGGACACAGATACGCAGTATTTT. It translates to CASSSWDTDTQYF.

V and J are TRBV6-6 and TRBJ2-7, with 8 bases matching TRBD1. V was clipped by 0 bases and J by 2 bases; unmatched bases: 6. The CDR3 loop spans 16 amino acids. Looked up from germline, CDR1 is MNHNY and CDR2 is SVGAGI (reference sequence). The CDR3 loop reads CASSYSIGTGTYEQYF. CDR3 nucleotide sequence: TGTGCCAGCAGTTACTCGATAGGGACAGGAACCTACGAGCAGTACTTC.